The following is a T cell receptor beta chain sequence with its context. This record comes from a study of blood T cell repertoires in COVID-19. Turning to the study itself: T cells, B-cell-depleted T cells, or PBMCs provided the cDNA or gDNA that served as material.

As originally analysed: Quantification of nucleated cells was approximated via reference gene primer amplification. The assay was immunoSEQ multiplex PCR, and TCRdb's table has in-frame clones only and misses some. V, J and clone size are taken as reported in that table, and D and trimming were inferred from the DNA itself. Among tens of thousands of clones listed, about 86% were seen once. This CDR3 region has 15 residues. Germline V lookup: CDR1 MDHEN, CDR2 SYDVKM. The V end was cut by 2 bases, the J end by 0 bases, with 8 bases between. This TCR was recovered from a man at least 80 years old with acute or convalescent COVID-19. The source material was peripheral blood. This chain links TRBV28 with TRBJ1-3; no definite D call. The CDR3 reads CASSLQTFSGNTIYF. For the CDR3, the DNA is TGTGCCAGCAGTTTACAGACTTTCTCTGGAAACACCATATATTTT.